This TCR beta chain was retrieved from a study of ipilimumab plus nivolumab after autologous stem cell transplantation. Method: immunoSEQ multiplex PCR; TCRdb's copy keeps in-frame clones and lacks some. Here the sample spans 84,000 or so clones, 83% being singletons. CDR1 and CDR2 from the germline V gene are SGHDT and YYEEEE. Deletions cut 2 bases from V and 0 bases from J, with 10 bases between. CDR3 size: 15 residues. Ipilimumab, 1 mg/kg, started 14 to 28 days after autologous transplant. Patients got 3 mg/kg IV nivolumab weeks 1, 4, 7, 10, then biweekly through week 26. The starting material was PBMCs, obtained in a trial of ipilimumab plus nivolumab as post-transplant consolidation. This sequence originates from a male donor with diffuse large B-cell lymphoma. The J gene is TRBJ2-3, the V gene TRBV5-6; D may be TRBD2 (5 bases). CDR3: CASSFGLTSTDTQYF. CDR3 nucleotides: TGTGCCAGCAGCTTCGGACTTACTAGCACAGATACGCAGTATTTT.